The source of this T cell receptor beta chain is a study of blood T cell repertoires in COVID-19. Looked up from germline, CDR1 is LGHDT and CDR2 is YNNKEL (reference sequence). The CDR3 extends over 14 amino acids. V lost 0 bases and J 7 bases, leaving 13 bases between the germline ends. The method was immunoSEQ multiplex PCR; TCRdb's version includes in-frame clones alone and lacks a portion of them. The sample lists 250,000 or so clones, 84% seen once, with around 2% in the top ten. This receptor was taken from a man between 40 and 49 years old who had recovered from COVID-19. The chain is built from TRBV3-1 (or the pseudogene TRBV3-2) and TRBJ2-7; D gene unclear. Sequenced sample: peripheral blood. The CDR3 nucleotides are TGTGCCAGCAGCCAAGAGCGGTTCACCGGGGAGCAGTACTTC. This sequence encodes CASSQERFTGEQYF.